A selection of T cell receptor beta chains follows, all from one sample in a study of kidney transplant recipient with SARS-CoV-2 infection. MiXCR was run by TCRdb on the reads, yielding one entry per CDR3 protein. Found here are 200,000 to 250,000 distinct CDR3 sequences, 29% of them singletons; the top ten hold under 7.5%. Source: a blood sample, taken at baseline and around day 110 from a kidney transplant recipient. Every receptor here comes from a male patient between 25 and 39 years old who had COVID-19 and was a kidney transplant recipient. The graft donor may account for some of the T cells. Each CDR3 is given with its conserved first and last residue. The D gene is left open where the match is weak. A clone size is listed for some rows: how often the clone was seen (once, few, many), or a class if it is expanded.

V gene,clone size,J gene,D gene,CDR3 protein,CDR3 DNA
TRBV5-6,.,TRBJ2-3,TRBD2,CANSLGSAGGPTDTQYF,TGTGCCAACAGCTTGGGTTCAGCGGGAGGGCCGACAGATACGCAGTATTTT
TRBV10-2,many,TRBJ1-1,.,CASSERYTEAFF,TGCGCCAGCAGTGAAAGGTACACTGAAGCTTTCTTT
TRBV30,.,TRBJ2-5,.,CAWSPLYQETQYF,TGTGCCTGGAGTCCACTGTACCAAGAGACCCAGTACTTC
TRBV5-8,.,TRBJ2-1,.,CASRDTNEQFF,TGTGCCAGCAGGGACACTAATGAGCAGTTCTTC
TRBV3-1,many,TRBJ2-5,.,CASSGRTPISFSETQYF,TGTGCCAGCAGCGGCCGCACTCCCATTTCTTTCTCTGAGACCCAGTACTTC
TRBV29-1,.,TRBJ2-5,.,CSVEPWQGEGETQYF,TGCAGCGTTGAACCGTGGCAGGGGGAGGGGGAGACCCAGTACTTC
TRBV2,many,TRBJ2-7,TRBD1,CASSVATGRYEQYF,TGTGCCAGCAGTGTGGCGACAGGGCGGTACGAGCAGTACTTC
TRBV20-1,many,TRBJ1-1,.,CSASPQGNTEAFF,TGCAGTGCTAGCCCCCAGGGGAACACTGAAGCTTTCTTT
TRBV24-1,many,TRBJ2-5,TRBD2,CATSDGLAYQETQYF,TGTGCCACCAGTGATGGACTAGCGTACCAAGAGACCCAGTACTTC
TRBV6-5,.,TRBJ2-7,.,CAGSPGRTYEQYF,TGTGCCGGCAGCCCGGGACGCACCTACGAGCAGTACTTC
TRBV3-1,many,TRBJ1-3,.,CASSPGTSPHTIYF,TGTGCCAGCAGCCCCGGGACGTCTCCGCACACCATATATTTT
TRBV25-1,few,TRBJ2-3,TRBD1,CASSDSRGDTQYF,TGTGCCAGCAGTGATAGCAGGGGGGATACGCAGTATTTT
TRBV3-1,many,TRBJ1-2,.,CASSLGTTLRKTYGYTF,TGTGCCAGCAGCCTAGGTACCACCCTTCGAAAGACCTATGGCTACACCTTC
TRBV21-1,few,TRBJ1-2,.,CASSSRGLQGYTF,TGTGCCAGCAGCAGCCGGGGGCTTCAAGGCTACACCTTC
TRBV19,.,TRBJ2-1,.,CASSSLGNPYNEQFF,TGTGCCAGTAGTTCTCTAGGCAATCCCTACAATGAGCAGTTCTTC
TRBV7-2,many,TRBJ1-2,.,CASSLNGEGYGYTF,TGTGCCAGCAGCTTAAATGGGGAGGGCTATGGCTACACCTTC
TRBV20-1,.,TRBJ2-7,TRBD2,CSASGSRREGSYEQYF,TGCAGTGCTAGTGGGTCCCGGCGGGAGGGGTCCTACGAGCAGTACTTC
TRBV3-1,many,TRBJ2-2,.,CASSAPHPISGLTGELFF,TGTGCCAGCAGCGCACCCCATCCCATTTCAGGCTTGACCGGGGAGCTGTTTTTT
TRBV3-1,many,TRBJ1-1,.,CASSQWSPISIRTEAFF,TGTGCCAGCAGCCAGTGGAGTCCCATTTCAATTCGCACTGAAGCTTTCTTT
TRBV3-1,many,TRBJ2-7,TRBD2,CASSQVHTSGRAEPYEQYF,TGTGCCAGCAGCCAAGTACATACCTCGGGGAGGGCCGAACCCTACGAGCAGTACTTC
TRBV5-1,many,TRBJ1-2,.,CASDSPSVRKTYGYTF,TGCGCCAGCGATTCCCCATCGGTTCGAAAGACCTATGGCTACACCTTC
TRBV7-9,many,TRBJ1-4,TRBD1,CASRKFSGQGATNEKLFF,TGTGCCAGCAGGAAATTTTCGGGACAGGGGGCGACTAATGAAAAACTGTTTTTT
TRBV11-2,many,TRBJ2-7,.,CASSLREWDTYEQYF,TGTGCCAGCAGCCTTAGGGAATGGGATACCTACGAGCAGTACTTC
TRBV5-6,many,TRBJ2-5,.,CASSPLPGPQETQYF,TGTGCCAGCAGCCCGCTGCCGGGACCCCAAGAGACCCAGTACTTC